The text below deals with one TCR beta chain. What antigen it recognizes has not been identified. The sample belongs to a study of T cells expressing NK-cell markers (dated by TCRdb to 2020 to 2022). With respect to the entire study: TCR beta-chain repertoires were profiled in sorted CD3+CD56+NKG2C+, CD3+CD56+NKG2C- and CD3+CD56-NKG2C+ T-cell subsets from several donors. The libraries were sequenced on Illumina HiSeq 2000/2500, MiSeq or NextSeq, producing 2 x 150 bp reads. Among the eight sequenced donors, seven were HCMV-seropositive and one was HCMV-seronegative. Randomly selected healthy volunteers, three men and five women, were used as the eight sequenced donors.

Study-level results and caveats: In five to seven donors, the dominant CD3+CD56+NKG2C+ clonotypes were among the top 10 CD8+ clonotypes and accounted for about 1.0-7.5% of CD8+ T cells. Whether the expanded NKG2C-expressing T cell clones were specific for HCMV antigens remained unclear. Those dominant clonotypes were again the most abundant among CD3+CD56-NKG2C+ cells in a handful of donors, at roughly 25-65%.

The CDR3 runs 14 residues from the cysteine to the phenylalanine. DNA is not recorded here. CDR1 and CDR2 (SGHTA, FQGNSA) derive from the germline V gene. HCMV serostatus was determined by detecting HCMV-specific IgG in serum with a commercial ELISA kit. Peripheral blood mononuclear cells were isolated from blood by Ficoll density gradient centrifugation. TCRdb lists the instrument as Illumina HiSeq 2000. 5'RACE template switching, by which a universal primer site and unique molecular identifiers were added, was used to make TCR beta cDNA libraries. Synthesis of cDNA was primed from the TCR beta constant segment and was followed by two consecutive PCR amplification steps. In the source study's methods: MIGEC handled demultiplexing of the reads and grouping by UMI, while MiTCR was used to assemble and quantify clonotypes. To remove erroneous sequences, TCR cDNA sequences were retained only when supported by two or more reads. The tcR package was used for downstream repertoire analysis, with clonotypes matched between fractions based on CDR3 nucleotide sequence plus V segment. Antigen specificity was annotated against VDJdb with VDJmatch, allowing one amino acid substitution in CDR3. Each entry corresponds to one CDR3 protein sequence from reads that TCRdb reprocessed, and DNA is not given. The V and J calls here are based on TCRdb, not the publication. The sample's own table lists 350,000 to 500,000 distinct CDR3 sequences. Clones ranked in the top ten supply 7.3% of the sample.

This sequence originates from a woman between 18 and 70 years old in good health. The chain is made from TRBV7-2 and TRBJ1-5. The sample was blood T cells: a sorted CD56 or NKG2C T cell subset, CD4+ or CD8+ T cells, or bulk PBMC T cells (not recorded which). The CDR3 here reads CASSPGGPNQPQHF.